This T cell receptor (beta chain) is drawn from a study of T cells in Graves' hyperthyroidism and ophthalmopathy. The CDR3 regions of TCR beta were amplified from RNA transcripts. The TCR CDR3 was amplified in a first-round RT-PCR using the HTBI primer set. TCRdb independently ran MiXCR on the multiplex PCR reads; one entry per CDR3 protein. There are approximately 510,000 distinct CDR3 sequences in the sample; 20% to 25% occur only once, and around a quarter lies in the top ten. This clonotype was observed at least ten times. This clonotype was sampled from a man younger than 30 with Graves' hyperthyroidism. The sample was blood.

Here the CDR3 DNA reads TGTGCCAGCAGCAAATCATCAAACCGGGGGCAGGGATATGGCTACACCTTC. Its protein is CASSKSSNRGQGYGYTF. The chain has TRBV13 and TRBJ1-2; maybe TRBD1 (6 bases). The V gene's germline CDR1 is PRHDT and CDR2 FYEKMQ (reference sequence). The CDR3 totals 17 residues. The V and J ends lost 5 bases and 5 bases respectively, with 24 bases between them.